Shown below are 4 T cell receptor beta chains from a single sample sequenced in a study of CD8+ T cells in alopecia areata. The authors extracted RNA and reverse transcribed it into cDNA as the sequencing template. Here immunoSEQ multiplex PCR was the method, and the copy in TCRdb shows in-frame clones only, minus some. The sample has roughly 280,000 clones, approximately 60% seen once. Treatment denoted: oral pan-JAK inhibitor, 5-10 mg twice daily. The material was CD4+ T cells sorted from blood, obtained around week 54, from a patient treated with tofacitinib. The origin of the receptors is a human donor with alopecia areata.

A word on this clone: The same CDR3 can be traced to other DNA sequences in this sample. The rearrangement joins TRBV11-2 to TRBJ2-5, with D hard to call. The CDR3 covers 11 residues. From germline, CDR1 is SGHAT and CDR2 FQNNGV. Trimming took 3 bases from V and 2 from J, leaving 1 base between them. In nucleotides, the CDR3 is TGTGCCAGCAGCTTTCAAGAGACCCAGTACTTC. This encodes CASSFQETQYF.

Of note for this clone: A much larger clone differs from this one at a single base, so this may be a read error. CDR3 nucleotides: TGTGCCAGCAGCCGCGACAGGGTCTATGGCTACACCTTC. Translating gives CASSRDRVYGYTF. V usage is TRBV27 and J usage is TRBJ1-2, with 7 nucleotides matching TRBD1. The V and J ends lost 6 bases and 4 bases, in that order; junction bases with no gene match: 5. The germline V gene encodes CDR1 MNHEY and CDR2 SMNVEV (reference sequence). This CDR3 is 13 amino acids long.

This clone has just a few counts. CDR3 bases: TGTGCCAGTAGTCCTCGGGGGCAACCCGGGGCCCAGTACTTC. It yields the protein CASSPRGQPGAQYF. The chain couples TRBV19 to TRBJ2-5; D may match TRBD1 or TRBD2 (6 bases each). Germline values: CDR1 LNHDA, CDR2 SQIVND (reference sequence). V was cut by 5 bases and J by 9 bases, with 19 bases left in between. This CDR3 spans 14 amino acids.

The sample holds a few counts of this clone. This chain connects TRBV29-1 to TRBJ2-7; 7 bases are shared with TRBD1. J was trimmed by 1 base and V by 7 bases; bases with no gene match: 4. The CDR3 spans 12 residues. CDR1 is SQVTM and CDR2 is ANQGSEA in the germline V gene. The CDR3 DNA is TGCAGCGCATTACAGGGGTCCTACGAGCAGTACTTC. Its protein is CSALQGSYEQYF.